This T cell receptor (beta chain) was documented in a study of blood T cells in healthy people across ages. Study results and caveats: With age, beta diversity per million T cells declined roughly linearly, significantly by 40 to 50.

The CDR3 runs 15 residues. Looked up from germline, CDR1 is MNHEY and CDR2 is SVGAGI. The V gene lost 5 bases and the J gene lost 5 bases, with 19 bases spanning the gap. This clonotype has just a few counts. The antigen is unknown. A sample-barcoded 5' primer and a J-beta primer mix were used in a second PCR of about 6 to 12 cycles. The template-switch adaptor, which had 12 random nucleotides, put a tag on each cDNA molecule. TCRdb re-derived calls from the 5' RACE reads in MiXCR, one entry per CDR3 protein. The data contain 850,000 to 1,100,000 distinct CDR3 sequences, roughly two fifths of them singletons.

The chain recombines TRBV6-5 with TRBJ2-7; D perhaps matches TRBD2 (6 bases). The sequence was collected from a man aged 18 to 30 in good health. Specimen: blood. The CDR3 protein is CASSPPDGGGNEQYF. CDR3 bases: TGTGCCAGCAGTCCTCCTGACGGAGGAGGGAACGAGCAGTACTTC.